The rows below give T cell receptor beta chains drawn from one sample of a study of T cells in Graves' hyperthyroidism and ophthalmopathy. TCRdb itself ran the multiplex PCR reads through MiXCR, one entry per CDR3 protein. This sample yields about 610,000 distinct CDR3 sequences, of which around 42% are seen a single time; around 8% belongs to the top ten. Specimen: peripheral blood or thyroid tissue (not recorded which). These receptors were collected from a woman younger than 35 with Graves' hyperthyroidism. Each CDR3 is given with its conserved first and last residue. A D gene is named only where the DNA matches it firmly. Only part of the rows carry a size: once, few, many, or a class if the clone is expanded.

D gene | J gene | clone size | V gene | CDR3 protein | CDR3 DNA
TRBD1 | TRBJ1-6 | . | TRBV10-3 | CAISEDRDQPLHF | TGTGCCATCAGTGAGGACAGGGACCAGCCCCTCCACTTT
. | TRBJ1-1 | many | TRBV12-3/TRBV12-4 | CASSDGTLNTEAFF | TGTGCCAGCAGCGATGGGACACTAAACACTGAAGCTTTCTTT
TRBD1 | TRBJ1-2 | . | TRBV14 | CASSHQGTADGYTF | TGTGCCAGCAGCCACCAAGGGACAGCCGATGGCTACACCTTC
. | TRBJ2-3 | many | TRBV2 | CASRSLDTTQYF | TGTGCCAGCAGAAGCCTGGACACTACGCAGTATTTT
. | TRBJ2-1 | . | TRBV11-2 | CASSLYSREQFF | TGTGCCAGCAGCTTATACTCGCGTGAGCAGTTCTTC
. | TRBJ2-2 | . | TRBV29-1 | CSVATLGEYNELFF | TGCAGCGTTGCAACCTTAGGAGAATACAATGAGCTGTTTTTT
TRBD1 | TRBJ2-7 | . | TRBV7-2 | CASGLAQGGEQYF | TGTGCCAGCGGATTAGCACAGGGGGGCGAGCAGTACTTC
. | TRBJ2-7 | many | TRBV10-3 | CAISESTGKAYEQYF | TGTGCCATCAGTGAGTCTACAGGGAAAGCCTACGAGCAGTACTTC
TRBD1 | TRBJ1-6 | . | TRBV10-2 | CASTTGSGSPLHF | TGCGCCAGCACGACAGGGTCAGGTTCACCCCTCCACTTT
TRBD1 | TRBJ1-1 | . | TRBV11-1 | CASSSVGQGATEAFF | TGTGCCAGCAGCTCGGTGGGACAGGGGGCGACTGAAGCTTTCTTT